This TCR beta chain was recorded in a study of yellow fever vaccine responses in identical twins. TCRdb independently ran MiXCR on the RT-PCR reads; one entry per CDR3 protein. Of some 11,000 distinct CDR3 sequences listed, over 75% were seen once; the top ten hold under 9.5%. CDR1 SGDLS and CDR2 YYNGEE come from the germline V gene. This CDR3 comprises 16 residues. Trimming pared 0 bases from V and 2 bases from J, leaving 14 bases between. Overall study results and limits: Vaccine-induced T cell responses in twins were reportedly observed to appear partly convergent, partly personalized.

The sample holds a few counts of this clonotype. Antigen: not known. The input for sequencing was T cells from blood (PBMCs), unsorted or a sorted subset (not recorded which), taken before or after yellow fever vaccination (not recorded which). The sequence derives from a woman aged 18-29 years who received the yellow fever vaccine. The chain links TRBV9 to TRBJ1-2; D is possibly TRBD1 (5 bases). This CDR3 reads CASSVEIGRDNYGYTF. As DNA, the CDR3 is TGTGCCAGCAGCGTAGAAATTGGCAGGGACAACTATGGCTACACCTTC. The full variable domain, with the rest looked up from reference TRBV9 and TRBJ1-2, is DSGVTQTPKHLITATGQRVTLRCSPRSGDLSVYWYQQSLDQGLQFLIQYYNGEERAKGNILERFSAQQFPDLHSELNLSSLELGDSALYFCASSVEIGRDNYGYTFGSGTRLTVV.